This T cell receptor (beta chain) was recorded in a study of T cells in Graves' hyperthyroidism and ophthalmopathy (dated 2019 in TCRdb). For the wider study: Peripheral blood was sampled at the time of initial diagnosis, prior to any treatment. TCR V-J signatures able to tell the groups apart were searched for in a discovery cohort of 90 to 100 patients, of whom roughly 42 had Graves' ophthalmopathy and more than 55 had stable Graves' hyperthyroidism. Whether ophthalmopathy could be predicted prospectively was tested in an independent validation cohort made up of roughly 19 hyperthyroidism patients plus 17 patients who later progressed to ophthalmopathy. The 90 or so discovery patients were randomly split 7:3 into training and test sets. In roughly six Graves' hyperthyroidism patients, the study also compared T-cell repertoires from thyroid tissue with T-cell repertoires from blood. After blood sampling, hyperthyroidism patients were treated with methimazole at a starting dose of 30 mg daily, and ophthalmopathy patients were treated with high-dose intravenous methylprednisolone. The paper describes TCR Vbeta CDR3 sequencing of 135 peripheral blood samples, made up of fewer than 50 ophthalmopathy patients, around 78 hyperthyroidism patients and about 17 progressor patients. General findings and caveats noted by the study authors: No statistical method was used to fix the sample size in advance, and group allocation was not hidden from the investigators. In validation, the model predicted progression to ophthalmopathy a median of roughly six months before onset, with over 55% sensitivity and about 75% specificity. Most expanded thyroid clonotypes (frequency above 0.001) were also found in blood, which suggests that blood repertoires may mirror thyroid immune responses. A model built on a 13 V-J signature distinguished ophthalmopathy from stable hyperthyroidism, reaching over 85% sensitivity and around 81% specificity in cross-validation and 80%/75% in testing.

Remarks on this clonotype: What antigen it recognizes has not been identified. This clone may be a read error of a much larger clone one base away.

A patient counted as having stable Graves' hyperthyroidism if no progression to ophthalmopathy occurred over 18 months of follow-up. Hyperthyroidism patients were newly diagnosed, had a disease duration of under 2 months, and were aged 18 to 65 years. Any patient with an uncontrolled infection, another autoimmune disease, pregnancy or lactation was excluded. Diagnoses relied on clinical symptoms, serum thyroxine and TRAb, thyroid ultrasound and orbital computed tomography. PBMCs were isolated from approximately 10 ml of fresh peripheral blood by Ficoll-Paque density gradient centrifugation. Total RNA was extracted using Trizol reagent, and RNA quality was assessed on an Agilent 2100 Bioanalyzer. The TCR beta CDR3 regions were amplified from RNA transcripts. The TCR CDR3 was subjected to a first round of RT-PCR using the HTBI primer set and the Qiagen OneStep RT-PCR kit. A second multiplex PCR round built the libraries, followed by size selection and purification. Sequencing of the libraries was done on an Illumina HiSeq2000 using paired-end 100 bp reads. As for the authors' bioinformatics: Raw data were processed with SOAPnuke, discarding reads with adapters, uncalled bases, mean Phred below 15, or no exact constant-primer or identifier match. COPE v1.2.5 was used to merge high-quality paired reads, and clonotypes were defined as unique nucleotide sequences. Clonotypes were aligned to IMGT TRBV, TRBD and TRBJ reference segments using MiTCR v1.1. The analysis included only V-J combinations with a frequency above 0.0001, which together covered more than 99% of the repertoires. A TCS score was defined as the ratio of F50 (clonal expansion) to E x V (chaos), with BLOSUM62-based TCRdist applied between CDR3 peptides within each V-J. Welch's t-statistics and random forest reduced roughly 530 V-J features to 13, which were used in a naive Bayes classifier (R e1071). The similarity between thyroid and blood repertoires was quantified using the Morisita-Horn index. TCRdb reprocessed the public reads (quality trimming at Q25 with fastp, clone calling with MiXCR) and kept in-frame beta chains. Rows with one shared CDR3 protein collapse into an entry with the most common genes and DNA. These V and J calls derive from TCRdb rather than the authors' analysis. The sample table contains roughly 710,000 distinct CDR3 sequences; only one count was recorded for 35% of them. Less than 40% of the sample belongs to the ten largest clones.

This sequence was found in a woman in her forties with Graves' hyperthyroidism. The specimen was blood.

For the CDR3, the sequence is CASGLESGGAMETQYF. The nucleotide sequence reads TGTGCCAGCGGCTTAGAAAGCGGGGGGGCGATGGAGACCCAGTACTTC. The rearrangement combines TRBV7-2 with TRBJ2-5; TRBD2 lines up with 10 middle nucleotides. From its cysteine to its phenylalanine, the CDR3 spans 16 amino acids. Only CDR3 DNA is held: 48 bases, read in frame from base 1. The germline V gene gives CDR1 as SGHTA and CDR2 as FQGNSA.